This TCR beta chain was identified during a study of blood T cells in healthy people across ages. A second PCR, run for about 7 to 12 cycles, used a sample-barcoded 5' primer plus a J-beta primer mix. MiXCR was run by TCRdb on the 5' RACE reads, yielding one entry per CDR3 protein. The repertoire has over 550,000 distinct CDR3 sequences, approximately 30% of them found once; the top ten carry 15% to 19%. Study results and limitations: Per-million-T-cell TCR beta diversity fell roughly linearly with age.

Regarding this clonotype: The antigen is undetermined. A clone one base away is much larger, so this may be a read error.

CDR1 is SGDLS and CDR2 is YYNGEE in the germline V gene. V lost 3 bases, J lost 4 bases, and 16 bases lay in between. The CDR3 runs 15 residues. This receptor was taken from a woman at least 80 years old in good health. The chain has TRBV9 and TRBJ1-2, with no clear D. Sequencing input: blood. DNA of the CDR3: TGTGCCAGCAGCGCCTCGAGTACTCCTGCCTATGGCTACACCTTC. As protein: CASSASSTPAYGYTF.